The 18 T cell receptor beta chains given below trace back to one sample, sequenced in a study of blood T cell repertoires in COVID-19. The table came from immunoSEQ multiplex PCR; TCRdb's copy has only in-frame clones and leaves some out. This sample has under 80,000 clones; roughly 80% occur once, and the top ten carry 4% to 5.5%. The sample consisted of peripheral blood. Receptors originate from a woman older than 75 with active or convalescent COVID-19.

CDR3 bases: TGTGCCAGCAGCTTAGCCCTATCGGGGGGCACTGAAGCTTTCTTT. It yields the protein CASSLALSGGTEAFF. V gene TRBV7-9 combines with J gene TRBJ1-1; possible D gene TRBD1, 5 bases. The CDR3 contains 15 residues. V dropped 0 bases and J dropped 4 bases, with 12 bases sitting between them. Germline V gene lookup returns CDR1 SEHNR and CDR2 FQNEAQ (reference sequence).

V and J are TRBV7-9 and TRBJ1-1, with D possibly matching TRBD1 (5 bases). Germline CDR1 is SEHNR and CDR2 is FQNEAQ (reference sequence). The CDR3 consists of 15 residues. Trimming stripped 5 bases from V and 2 bases from J, with 15 bases between. The CDR3 region has the DNA TGTGCCAGCAGCAACTCGGACACCCCCAACACTGAAGCTTTCTTT. Its translation is CASSNSDTPNTEAFF.

This clone occurred once. V usage is TRBV25-1 and J usage is TRBJ2-3; no firm D call. There are 11 residues in the CDR3. Germline V CDR1 and CDR2: MGHDK, SYGVNS. V dropped 8 bases and J dropped 5 bases, with 8 bases sitting between them. CDR3: CASSGLDTQYF. The CDR3 DNA reads as TGTGCCAGCTCTGGGCTAGATACGCAGTATTTT. The full variable domain, in which reference TRBV25-1 and TRBJ2-3 provide the parts outside the CDR3, is EADIYQTPRYLVIGTGKKITLECSQTMGHDKMYWYQQDPGMELHLIHYSYGVNSTEKGDLSSESTVSRIRTEHFPLTLESARPSHTSQYLCASSGLDTQYFGPGTRLTVL.

This clone was seen more than once but under ten times. The rearrangement links TRBV10-1 to TRBJ1-3; possibly TRBD1 for D (5 bases). CDR1 is WNHNN, CDR2 SYGVQD, per germline (reference sequence). V was pared by 1 base and J by 0 bases, with 13 bases between. This CDR3 is built from 17 residues. In DNA form, the CDR3 reads TGCGCCAGCAGTGAGTTCCACAGGCTTAGCTCTGGAAACACCATATATTTT. Residues: CASSEFHRLSSGNTIYF.

The chain has TRBV2 and TRBJ2-7; the match to TRBD1 covers 9 bases. The V and J ends lost 5 bases and 6 bases, in that order; junction bases with no gene match: 5. The germline CDR1 and CDR2 sequences are SNHLY and FYNNEI. This CDR3 contains 13 residues. The CDR3 nucleotides are TGTGCCAGCAGTACCAGGGGACAGGGCGAGCAGTACTTC. Amino acid sequence: CASSTRGQGEQYF.

This clone was observed once. J is TRBJ1-1 and V is TRBV5-1; TRBD1 matches 7 bases. After removal of 5 bases from V and 0 bases from J, the junction contained 13 bases not matched to a gene. CDR3 size: 17 residues. Germline loops: CDR1 SGHRS, CDR2 YFSETQ. The chain's CDR3 is CASSVQGWRMMNTEAFF. CDR3 nucleotide sequence: TGCGCCAGCAGTGTACAGGGGTGGAGAATGATGAACACTGAAGCTTTCTTT.

CDR3 region: CASKTGQRRGELFF. In nucleotides, the CDR3 is TGTGCCAGCAAGACGGGACAGCGGCGCGGGGAGCTGTTTTTT. The chain uses TRBV2 and TRBJ2-2; 7 bases align to TRBD1. The germline CDR1 and CDR2 sequences are SNHLY and FYNNEI. This CDR3 is built from 14 residues. V gave up 7 bases and J gave up 7 bases; unmatched junction bases: 9.

DNA of the CDR3: TGCGCCAGCAGCCAAGAGGCGACAGGCACTCCCTACGAGCAGTACTTC. This encodes CASSQEATGTPYEQYF. The chain is built from TRBV4-3 and TRBJ2-7; D might be TRBD1 (6 bases). Germline-derived CDR1 and CDR2 are LGHNA and YSLEER. Trimming cost V 0 bases and J 2 bases, with 14 bases left between them. The CDR3 is made up of 16 amino acids.

The gene calls are TRBV7-2 and TRBJ1-6; no firm D call. The germline V gene encodes CDR1 SGHTA and CDR2 FQGNSA. V lost 1 base, J lost 8 bases, and 12 bases lay in between. This CDR3 has 15 residues. The CDR3 DNA follows: TGTGCCAGCAGCTTAGTGGCGGGTAGTGATTCACCCCTCCACTTT. Its translation: CASSLVAGSDSPLHF.

This chain links TRBV7-2 with TRBJ1-1; D is possibly TRBD1 (6 bases). Germline CDR1 reads SGHTA; CDR2 reads FQGNSA. The CDR3 has 13 residues. Trimming took 5 bases from V and 9 from J, leaving 16 bases between them. The CDR3 sequence: CASSATGERQAFF. Here the CDR3 DNA reads TGTGCCAGCAGCGCGACAGGAGAAAGACAAGCTTTCTTT. Combining the CDR3 with reference TRBV7-2 and TRBJ1-1 gives the whole variable domain GAGVSQSPSNKVTEKGKDVELRCDPISGHTALYWYRQSLGQGLEFLIYFQGNSAPDKSGLPSDRFSAERTGGSVSTLTIQRTQQEDSAVYLCASSATGERQAFFGQGTRLTVV.

This clone was observed a single time. This chain connects TRBV7-2 to TRBJ2-1; D might be TRBD1 (6 bases). The CDR3 contains 14 residues. V lost 5 bases and J 6 bases, leaving 14 bases between the germline ends. Germline V gene sequence: CDR1 SGHTA, CDR2 FQGNSA. The CDR3 loop is CASSATTGINEQFF. CDR3 in DNA: TGTGCCAGCAGCGCGACGACAGGAATCAATGAGCAGTTCTTC.

This clone turned up a few times. This chain uses TRBV14 with TRBJ1-2; TRBD1 might be the D (6 bases). Germline V gives CDR1 SGHDN, CDR2 FVKESK. The CDR3 contains 15 residues. V was pared by 0 bases and J by 5 bases, with 13 bases between. DNA of the CDR3: TGTGCCAGCAGCCAAGATGGCAGGGGTCGTTATGGCTACACCTTC. Translating gives CASSQDGRGRYGYTF.

This clone was found once. V usage is TRBV5-1 and J usage is TRBJ2-1, with TRBD1 identical over 8 bases. The CDR3 consists of 19 residues. The germline V gene has CDR1 SGHRS and CDR2 YFSETQ. The J segment lost 8 bases and the V segment lost 1 base, leaving 20 bases of the junction unmatched. The CDR3 nucleotides are TGCGCCAGCAGCTTGTCAATCCAACTCAGGGGGCGATTATCCGATGAGCAGTTCTTC. This gives the protein CASSLSIQLRGRLSDEQFF.

V is TRBV11-2 and J is TRBJ2-7; 13 positions match TRBD2. The CDR3 loop spans 18 amino acids. After removal of 5 bases from V and 4 bases from J, the junction contained 14 bases not matched to a gene. CDR1 is SGHAT and CDR2 is FQNNGV in the germline V gene. CDR3 sequence (DNA): TGTGCCAGCAGCCCCCACCTGCGACTAGCGGGGGGAGGATACGAGCAGTACTTC. As protein: CASSPHLRLAGGGYEQYF.

The chain links TRBV18 to TRBJ1-1, with unresolved D. Germline values: CDR1 KGHSH, CDR2 LQKENI. The CDR3 has 16 residues. The ends were cut back, 0 bases at V and 1 base at J, with 12 bases in the middle. The DNA of the CDR3 is TGTGCCAGCTCACCACCGTCCAGGTCTGAGAACACTGAAGCTTTCTTT. It specifies CASSPPSRSENTEAFF.

The rearrangement links TRBV19 to TRBJ1-2; TRBD1 matches at 7 bases. The CDR3 runs 15 residues. V lost 10 bases and J lost 2; bases outside the gene matches: 13. In germline, CDR1 is LNHDA, CDR2 SQIVND (reference sequence). The CDR3 DNA follows: TGTGCCACCAATGACCGGGACAGCGGAAACTATGGCTACACCTTC. Its translation: CATNDRDSGNYGYTF.

This clone appeared a few times. The chain couples TRBV10-2 to TRBJ2-6; D uncertain. Looked up from germline, CDR1 is WSHSY and CDR2 is SAAADI. This CDR3 is 15 amino acids long. V gave up 6 bases and J gave up 0 bases, with 9 bases separating them. The CDR3 nucleotides are TGCGCCAGCAGACAACAAGACTCTGGGGCCAACGTCCTGACTTTC. It codes for CASRQQDSGANVLTF.

The table lists this clone with a few counts. The chain recombines TRBV30 with TRBJ1-2; 8 nucleotides align to TRBD1. There are 14 residues in the CDR3. Germline CDR1 is GTSNPN and CDR2 is SVGIG (reference sequence). Trimming took 0 bases from V and 5 from J; bases not matched to a gene: 5. The CDR3 coding sequence is TGTGCCTGGAGTGTCGGGACAGGAACTTATGGCTACACCTTC. It is translated as CAWSVGTGTYGYTF.